A selection of T cell receptor beta chains follows, all from one sample in a study of HIV-infected patients and healthy controls. One entry per CDR3 protein results from TCRdb running MiXCR on the 5' RACE reads. Seen here are nearly 25,000 distinct CDR3 sequences, 8% to 10% observed once, and the top ten hold 3% to 4.5%. The sequencing input was blood. The receptors stem from an adult in good health. CDR3s leave out the opening cysteine and the closing phenylalanine or tryptophan. Where a row states a size, it is once, few, many or the class of an expanded clone; other rows omit it.

v_gene	j_gene	abundance	len	CDR3aa
TRBV12-3/TRBV12-4	TRBJ1-1	many	13	ASSARGTVGTEAF
TRBV20-1	TRBJ2-7	NA	11	SARAGGSYEQY
TRBV28	TRBJ2-3	many	11	ASGGLGADTQY
TRBV7-9	TRBJ1-5	many	13	ASSWGAGSNQPQH
TRBV5-1	TRBJ2-1	few	12	ASRNDRLYNEQF
TRBV7-2	TRBJ1-1	many	12	ASSLVNTEIEAF
TRBV5-1	TRBJ1-4	medium-sized	14	ASSWGPSSNNEKLF
TRBV12-3/TRBV12-4	TRBJ2-5	many	12	ASSHQGNGETQY
TRBV20-1	TRBJ2-3	NA	16	SARQTSGGTGWGGTQY
TRBV7-8	TRBJ2-1	few	14	ASSPGGISHYNEQF
TRBV5-1	TRBJ2-2	once	14	ASSLARGSDTGELF
TRBV18	TRBJ1-1	many	11	ASSTFMNTEAF
TRBV9	TRBJ1-6	many	15	ASSVAGTGLYNSPLH
TRBV29-1	TRBJ1-1	NA	14	SVLTGQGIPGTEAF
TRBV24-1	TRBJ2-3	NA	15	ATSDSYSGARTDTQY
TRBV21-1	TRBJ1-6	many	17	ASSTTKRGDRGCNSPLH
TRBV29-1	TRBJ2-3	few	11	SVTTGGLDTQY
TRBV5-1	TRBJ2-7	medium-sized	12	ASSFRQGHYEQY
TRBV20-1	TRBJ1-5	few	10	SARLGGRPQH
TRBV7-3	TRBJ2-2	many	12	ASSLDPLTGELF
TRBV4-1	TRBJ2-1	NA	11	ASSRGEFNEQF
TRBV4-2	TRBJ2-1	NA	11	ASSPLASNEQF
TRBV20-1	TRBJ1-2	many	10	SASAGVYGYT
TRBV20-1	TRBJ1-5	few	12	SARLGGRSQPQH
TRBV14	TRBJ1-2	few	13	ASSPYRQTSYGYT
TRBV5-1	TRBJ2-3	NA	11	ASSLTSGDTQY
TRBV6-4	TRBJ2-5	NA	14	ASSPGLAGGQETQY
TRBV2	TRBJ2-1	many	9	ASSEGSEQF
TRBV20-1	TRBJ2-2	NA	12	SARGGTNTGELF
TRBV27	TRBJ2-7	many	13	ASSLKPDSSYEQY
TRBV7-9	TRBJ2-3	many	12	ASSPYGQTDTQY
TRBV3-1	TRBJ1-5	many	13	ASSQVAGYNQPQH
TRBV12-3/TRBV12-4	TRBJ2-4	medium-sized	14	ASSPRVTIAKNIQY
TRBV5-1	TRBJ1-1	many	12	ASKGQGTNTEAF
TRBV20-1	TRBJ2-2	many	13	SATRRGRGTGELF
TRBV7-8	TRBJ2-3	NA	11	ASSLAEGDTQY
TRBV28	TRBJ2-3	medium-sized	10	ASSLQLNTQY
TRBV10-3	TRBJ2-1	NA	11	AISESIPPSQF
TRBV19	TRBJ2-7	many	12	ASSIADSSYEQY
TRBV7-2	TRBJ2-3	many	14	ASSLEAGGQTDTQY
TRBV25-1	TRBJ2-7	medium-sized	12	ASSERGQAYEQY